This TCR beta chain was documented in a study of cytomegalovirus exposure and HLA in healthy donors (dated by TCRdb to the late 2010s). Regarding the research as a whole: An earlier analysis of about 560 of the donors reported under 300 Gb of sequence data and approximately 120 million unique TCR beta sequences obtained from about 200 million T cells. About 330 gigabases of sequencing data and tens of millions of unique TCR sequences made up an early release that covered approximately 650 HLA-typed donors. Of the approximately 370 genotyped donors, approximately 80% were placed in the genetic ancestry cluster associated with self-reported Caucasian donors. The study aimed to test whether cataloging public T cell receptors could reveal signatures of past pathogen exposure. The study profiled the T cell repertoires of hundreds of subjects by immunosequencing and related them to cytomegalovirus serostatus. Along with the approximately 700-subject first cohort, a separate validation cohort of around 110 different subjects was used. To predict cytomegalovirus infection status, the study brought together high-throughput TCR immunosequencing, statistical association of individual TCRs with disease status, and machine learning. In a later analysis, previously published TCR beta repertoires from fewer than 750 donors were re-analyzed and high-resolution HLA genotyping was added so that TCR occurrence patterns could be studied. Rather than drawing on any new phenotypic data, the later analysis identified candidate immune exposures from TCR beta sequences and the way those sequences occurred across donors. In an earlier analysis of 587 of the donors, high-throughput TCR beta sequencing was used to judge whether each TCR beta V gene segment behaved as functional or pseudogenic. Donor age, sex, ethnicity and CMV serostatus were compiled alongside the repertoire data. Genome-wide SNP genotypes for about 65% of the roughly 670 donors were used in a later genetic analysis, which treated that subset as a discovery cohort. Every repertoire in the discovery cohort had been generated on one and the same sequencing platform. HLA typing covered class I and class II loci at four-digit resolution. The number of donors typed differed by locus, with roughly 620-630 for A, B, C, DRB1 and DQB1, roughly 520 for DQA1, some 570 for DPA1, and some 440 for DPB1. A handful of DR-DQ haplotypes were handled as single units for association and clustering because linkage in the cohort was strong. On average, 235,054 unique TCR beta nucleotide sequences were sequenced per donor among about 400 genotyped donors of the cohort, with 15% to 20% of those sequences being non-productive.

The research as a whole found: The study gave a list of 150 to 200 TCR beta chains associated with cytomegalovirus. The classifier was reported to diagnose cytomegalovirus status with high specificity and sensitivity in both the original and validation cohorts. Most CMV-associated TCR beta chains appeared to be HLA-restricted in a later analysis, and the HLA associations seemed to be driven largely by CMV exposure. This cohort had only TCR beta chains sequenced, and the lack of alpha or paired-chain data limited which features could be detected. A further reported finding was that TCR beta sequences accurately predicted the HLA-A and HLA-B alleles for most subjects in the first cohort. In a later analysis, the rate of TCR association differed among HLA loci, with DRB1 alleles having the most associated TCRs and HLA-C alleles having the fewest. HLA typing was unavailable for some donors at each locus, so association tests used only the typed subset. Sequencing depth was assumed to be roughly uniform across donors in the presence/absence analyses, though that assumption may not hold. For the cohort, immune exposure information was limited to CMV serostatus. Specific HLA alleles were associated with 18,000 or so TCR beta sequences at a false discovery rate of 0.05 in a later analysis. According to a later analysis, parvovirus B19, influenza, CMV and Epstein-Barr virus appeared linked to several top co-occurrence clusters. V-gene and J-gene trimming of TCR beta chains was associated with a missense DCLRE1C variant in a later genetic analysis, and the association was replicated in an independent cohort. According to a later genetic analysis, donors in an Asian-associated ancestry cluster had fewer N-insertions in productive TCRs than the roughly 700-donor mean. In an earlier analysis of around 600 of the donors, most TCR beta V segments were observed in productive rearrangements about 87% or about 30% of the time, broadly matching IMGT annotations. A cluster of highly shared sequence variants was judged likely to be a technical artifact of the sequencing pipeline. Because counts were too low, about 15 rarely observed V segments, including chromosome 9 orphons, were left out of the earlier analysis of approximately 580 of the donors. Most TCR sequences were seen in very few donors, while some public TCRs were found in many individuals. In a later analysis, HLA-associated TCR beta chains were found to be more clonally expanded and to have lower generation probabilities than equally common non-associated chains. The authors suggested that the approach could potentially be generalized to other disease states and immunological phenotypes. In vitro tests confirmed that a few of the cytomegalovirus-associated TCR beta chains recognize cytomegalovirus antigens. Assigning TCR associations to individual alleles was difficult when HLA alleles, especially DR and DQ, strongly co-occurred. Correlated functional status among segregating V segments might reflect linkage disequilibrium, but an unknown experimental factor could not be ruled out.

Comments on this clone: What antigen it recognizes has not been identified. Base qualities are not provided; no much larger clone lies one nucleotide away.

The cohort was made up of around 720 healthy bone marrow donors. At the time of sampling, all cohort members were nominally healthy, though unrecorded immune exposures were likely present. The donor tested CMV seronegative, placing the donor among the roughly 340 seronegative members of the cohort. Each donor provided a peripheral blood sample, and peripheral blood mononuclear cells were used for TCR beta sequencing. Genomic DNA extraction from the blood cell samples was performed with the Qiagen DNeasy Blood Extraction Kit. The library was prepared using the immunoSEQ multiplex PCR assay. For the multiplex PCR, a mixture combining 60 forward primers for TCR Vbeta segments and 13 reverse primers for TCR Jbeta segments was used. Amplification of the CDR3 region of rearranged TCR beta genes was performed with a multiplex PCR assay on genomic DNA. On the Illumina HiSeq System, the amplified TCR beta libraries were sequenced as 87-base-pair reads. Concerning the study's data processing: In a later analysis, tens of millions of unique TCR beta chains were counted across the 690 or so repertoires, and about 10 million of these chains were shared by at least two donors. Raw reads were error-corrected and collapsed into unique sequences by a nearest-neighbor algorithm in which closely related sequences were merged to remove PCR and sequencing errors. To assign V, D and J gene segments, CDR3 sequences were aligned to IMGT reference sequences. For a sequence to be retained, a match of at least six nucleotides was required to both a V gene segment and a J gene segment. Rearrangements were classified as productive when the CDR3 lacked stop codons and remained in frame with V and J, and all other rearrangements were classified as non-productive. Following IMGT convention, CDR3 was defined as the stretch from the second conserved V-encoded cysteine up to the conserved J-encoded phenylalanine. Sequences without an unambiguous match to a single V gene segment were excluded from the earlier analysis of several hundred of the donors. An earlier analysis of almost 600 of the donors classified V segments as functional when productive rearrangements were above 56.7% and as segregating when the standard deviation between donors was above 5%. A statistical classification framework was built to diagnose cytomegalovirus status from the catalog of TCR beta chain sequences. In a later analysis, TCR nucleotide sequences were compared against IMGT/GENE-DB human TR gene sequences so that V and J genes could be assigned. The TCRdist pipeline was used in a later analysis to assign CDR3 sequences and most-parsimonious VDJ recombination scenarios. In a later analysis, each TCR beta chain was defined by its CDR3 amino acid sequence together with its V-gene family, and reads lacking a unique V-gene family were excluded. To address suspected cross-contamination and a sequencing artifact, a later analysis removed around 600 highly shared, low-generation-probability nucleotide sequences. In a later analysis, a clonal expansion index was calculated for each public chain from normalized within-repertoire ranks of inferred template counts. Generation probabilities in a later analysis came from a VDJ recombination model fitted to out-of-frame rearrangements, and those results were checked against IGoR. Hypergeometric tests were used in a later analysis to score TCR-TCR, TCR-HLA and TCR-CMV co-occurrence, with a repertoire-size bias correction applied to the TCR pairs. A later analysis estimated false discovery rates by permuting HLA or CMV assignments 20 times. A later analysis grouped co-occurring TCRs with DBSCAN, adding TCRdist sequence similarity when clustering within HLA-allele-positive subsets. Repertoires with fewer than 30,000 or more than 120,000 public chains were left out of co-occurrence clustering, as were about 5 repertoires with anomalous nucleotide sharing. The immuneACCESS repertoire file appears here via TCRdb, limited to in-frame rearrangements. These files lack a portion of the clones; in checked studies, under half of the deficit traces to unresolved V genes, and the cause of the others is not known. The V and J calls and clone size were taken over from that table, and D and trimming were inferred from the DNA. For this sample the table gives about 120,000 clones, of which 80% were detected only once. 2.5% to 3% of the sample is taken by the ten largest.

Specimen: PBMCs. This TCR was sampled from a man aged 25 to 45 in good health and CMV-seronegative.

The CDR3 region: CASSPTSGSLNEQFF. The base sequence is TGTGCCAGCAGTCCTACTAGCGGGTCCCTCAATGAGCAGTTCTTC. The rearranged segments are TRBV7-3 and TRBJ2-1, and 9 bases in between align with TRBD2. Clipping removes 6 bases from V and 6 bases from J, with 9 as the unmatched junction base count. The CDR3 contains 15 residues, cysteine and phenylalanine counted. Only the CDR3 part of the read is kept: 45 bases, read in frame from the first base. For CDR1 and CDR2, the germline V gene lists SGHTA and FQGTGA.